These T cell receptor beta chains were read from a single sample in a study of T-cell reconstitution after alpha-beta-depleted transplantation in children. TCRdb used MiXCR to reprocess the PCR reads, holding one entry per CDR3 protein. The sample has about 440,000 distinct CDR3 sequences, 43% seen once; the top ten hold about 30%. The input for sequencing was PBMCs, taken before TCRalphabeta/CD19-depleted stem cell transplant. The receptors come from a girl aged 2 to 9 with aplastic anemia, due to receive a stem cell transplant. The CDR3 runs from the conserved cysteine through the conserved F or W. A D gene is named only where the DNA matches it firmly. Part of the rows lack a size; the others show once, few, many or a class for expanded clones.

clone_size	d_call	v_call	j_call	cdr3_aa	cdr3_nt
NA	NA	TRBV7-9	TRBJ2-1	CASSFSWDSYNEQFF	TGTGCCAGCAGCTTCTCCTGGGACTCTTACAATGAGCAGTTCTTC
NA	NA	TRBV20-1	TRBJ2-3	CSASFPGTQYF	TGCAGTGCTAGCTTTCCAGGGACGCAGTATTTT
NA	NA	TRBV12-3/TRBV12-4	TRBJ1-2	CATSPGPSYGYTF	TGTGCCACCTCCCCGGGGCCGTCCTATGGCTACACCTTC
NA	TRBD2	TRBV7-8	TRBJ2-7	CASSLQREGRYEQYF	TGTGCCAGCAGCTTGCAGCGGGAGGGCCGGTACGAGCAGTACTTC
NA	TRBD2	TRBV4-1	TRBJ2-2	CASRRTSGNVGELFF	TGCGCCAGCAGGAGGACTAGCGGGAACGTCGGGGAGCTGTTTTTT
few	NA	TRBV15	TRBJ2-3	CATSRDAGSTDTQYF	TGTGCCACCAGCAGAGATGCGGGGAGCACAGATACGCAGTATTTT
NA	NA	TRBV5-1	TRBJ2-3	CASSLGTVVDTQYF	TGCGCCAGCAGCTTGGGGACCGTTGTTGATACGCAGTATTTT
many	NA	TRBV27	TRBJ1-1	CASSSSGTAEAFF	TGTGCCAGCAGTTCCTCCGGGACTGCTGAAGCTTTCTTT
many	NA	TRBV5-1	TRBJ2-1	CASSITGANEQFF	TGCGCCAGCAGCATAACCGGGGCCAATGAGCAGTTCTTC
NA	TRBD2	TRBV11-2	TRBJ2-1	CASLLKKTLAGHFPHEQFF	TGTGCCAGCTTACTTAAGAAAACTCTAGCGGGACATTTTCCCCATGAGCAGTTCTTC
NA	NA	TRBV20-1	TRBJ2-4	CSARDSTGKLHKNIQYF	TGCAGTGCTAGAGATTCAACAGGGAAGCTACACAAAAACATTCAGTACTTC
NA	TRBD2	TRBV20-1	TRBJ2-1	CSARALAGGDYNEQFF	TGCAGTGCTAGGGCCTTAGCGGGAGGAGACTACAATGAGCAGTTCTTC
few	NA	TRBV6-1	TRBJ2-6	CASMVSSGANVLTF	TGTGCCAGCATGGTTAGCTCTGGGGCCAACGTCCTGACTTTC
NA	TRBD1	TRBV5-1	TRBJ2-1	CASSSTGTGFNEQFF	TGCGCCAGCAGCTCCACCGGGACAGGATTCAATGAGCAGTTCTTC
NA	NA	TRBV6-1	TRBJ1-5	CASSERRSYSNQPQHF	TGTGCCAGCAGTGAAAGGCGGAGCTATAGCAATCAGCCCCAGCATTTT
many	NA	TRBV28	TRBJ1-5	CASSPPGRGGNQPQHF	TGTGCCAGCAGTCCCCCGGGGAGGGGAGGCAATCAGCCCCAGCATTTT
few	NA	TRBV12-3/TRBV12-4	TRBJ2-1	CASTRWESSYNEQFF	TGTGCCAGCACCAGGTGGGAGAGCTCCTACAATGAGCAGTTCTTC
few	TRBD2	TRBV29-1	TRBJ2-1	CSVEGIGGGRPDEQFF	TGCAGCGTTGAAGGCATTGGCGGGGGGCGCCCGGATGAGCAGTTCTTC
once	TRBD1	TRBV6-1	TRBJ1-2	CASRLDRGYDGYPF	TGTGCCAGCAGACTTGACAGGGGGTACGATGGCTACCCCTTC
once	NA	TRBV20-1	TRBJ1-5	CSASGGTDNNQPQHF	TGCAGTGCCAGTGGGGGGACGGATAACAATCAGCCCCAGCATTTT
few	NA	TRBV20-1	TRBJ2-2	CSLGGSGRPTGELFF	TGCAGCCTAGGAGGTTCAGGCAGGCCAACCGGGGAGCTGTTTTTT
NA	NA	TRBV28	TRBJ2-7	CASTYPSGETVEQYF	TGTGCCAGCACCTACCCGTCTGGGGAAACGGTCGAGCAGTACTTC
few	TRBD1	TRBV9	TRBJ2-5	CASSGGTGPETQYF	TGTGCCAGCAGCGGGGGGACAGGGCCAGAGACCCAGTACTTC
once	NA	TRBV20-1	TRBJ1-1	CSARGVEAFF	TGCAGTGCTAGAGGGGTTGAAGCTTTCTTT
NA	TRBD1	TRBV7-9	TRBJ2-2	CASSRVRGRSGELFF	TGTGCCAGCAGCCGTGTAAGGGGGCGCTCCGGGGAGCTGTTTTTT